This T cell receptor beta chain was sequenced for a study of Graves' ophthalmopathy and Graves' hyperthyroidism. Exclusion criteria comprised other autoimmune diseases, uncontrolled infections, pregnancy or lactation in patients. This clonotype was observed many times. Its antigen is not known. Study-level findings and limits: A majority of expanded thyroid clonotypes exceeding 0.001 frequency were likewise present in blood.

RNA transcripts were the source from which TCR beta CDR3 regions were amplified. In the first round, RT-PCR was carried out with HTBI primers, and a multiplex PCR formed the second round. TCRdb used MiXCR to reprocess the multiplex PCR reads, holding one entry per CDR3 protein. The table includes approximately 1.2 million distinct CDR3 sequences, less than 45% detected once. The sequencing input was peripheral blood or thyroid tissue (not recorded which). The receptor's source is an adult man with Graves' hyperthyroidism.

The CDR3 spells CASSIAGAYEQYF. In DNA form, the CDR3 reads TGTGCCAGCAGTATAGCGGGAGCCTACGAGCAGTACTTC. The rearrangement uses TRBV2 and TRBJ2-7, with 9 bases aligning to TRBD2. Trimming cost V 5 bases and J 2 bases; bases outside gene matches: 1. Germline V lookup: CDR1 SNHLY, CDR2 FYNNEI. This CDR3 is built from 13 residues.